This T cell receptor (beta chain) came from a study of OX40 agonist ivuxolimab in advanced cancers. In the study overall: The patients received ivuxolimab by intravenous route every 2 weeks at 0.01 to 10 mg/kg. Of the patients, three showed partial responses, one with hepatocellular carcinoma and two with cutaneous melanoma. Study-level points and caveats: More expanded clones were found, on average, in CD8+ than in CD4+ T cells. Individuals who were partial responders at 0.1-3.0 mg/kg had clonal expansion that ranked among the lowest.

Comment on this clone: Antigen: not known.

Generated by immunoSEQ multiplex PCR, the TCRdb table keeps only in-frame clones and is missing some. The sample lists roughly 57,000 clones; about nine tenths were seen once. The TCR originated in an adult with an advanced solid tumor such as melanoma, head and neck, liver or kidney cancer. The source material was CD4+ or CD8+ T cells sorted from blood, sampled in a trial of the OX40 agonist ivuxolimab.

The CDR3 nucleotides are TGTGCCGAGGGGGATTCCTACGAGCAGTACTTC. Translation gives CAEGDSYEQYF. The chain links TRBV28 to TRBJ2-7; a possible D gene is TRBD1 (6 bases). CDR1 and CDR2 (germline): MDHEN, SYDVKM. CDR3 length: 11 amino acids. V lost 11 bases to trimming and J lost 1 base, with 9 bases between them.